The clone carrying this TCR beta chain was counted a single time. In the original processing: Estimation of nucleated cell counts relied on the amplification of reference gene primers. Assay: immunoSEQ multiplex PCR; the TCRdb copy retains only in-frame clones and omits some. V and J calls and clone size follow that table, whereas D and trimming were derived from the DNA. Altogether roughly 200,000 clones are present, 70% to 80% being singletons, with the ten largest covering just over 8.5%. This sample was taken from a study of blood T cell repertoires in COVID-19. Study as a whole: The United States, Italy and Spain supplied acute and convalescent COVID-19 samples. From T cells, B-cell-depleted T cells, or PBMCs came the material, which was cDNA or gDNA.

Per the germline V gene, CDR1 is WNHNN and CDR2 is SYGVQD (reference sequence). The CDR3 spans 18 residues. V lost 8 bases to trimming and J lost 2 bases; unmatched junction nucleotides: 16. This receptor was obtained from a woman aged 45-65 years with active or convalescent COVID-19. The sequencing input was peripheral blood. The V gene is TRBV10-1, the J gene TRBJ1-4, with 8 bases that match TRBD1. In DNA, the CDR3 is TGCGCCAGCCTGGACAGGGAAATATTTTGGGCGACTAATGAAAAACTGTTTTTT. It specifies CASLDREIFWATNEKLFF.